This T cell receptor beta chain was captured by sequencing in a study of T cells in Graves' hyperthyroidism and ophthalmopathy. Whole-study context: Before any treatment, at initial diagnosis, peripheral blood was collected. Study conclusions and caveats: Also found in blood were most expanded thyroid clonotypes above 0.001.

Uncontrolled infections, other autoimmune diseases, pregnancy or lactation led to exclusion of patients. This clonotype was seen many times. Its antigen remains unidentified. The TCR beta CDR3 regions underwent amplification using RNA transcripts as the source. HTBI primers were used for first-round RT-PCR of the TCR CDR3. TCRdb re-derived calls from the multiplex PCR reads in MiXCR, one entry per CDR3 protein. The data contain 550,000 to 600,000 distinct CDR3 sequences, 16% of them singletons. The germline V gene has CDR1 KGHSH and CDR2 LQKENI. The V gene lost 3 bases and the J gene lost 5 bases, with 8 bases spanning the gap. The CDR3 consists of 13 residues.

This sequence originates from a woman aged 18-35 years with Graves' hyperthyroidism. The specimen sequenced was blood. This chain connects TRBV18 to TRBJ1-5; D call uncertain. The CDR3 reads CASSPRSDQPQHF. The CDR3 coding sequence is TGTGCCAGCTCACCCCGATCGGATCAGCCCCAGCATTTT.